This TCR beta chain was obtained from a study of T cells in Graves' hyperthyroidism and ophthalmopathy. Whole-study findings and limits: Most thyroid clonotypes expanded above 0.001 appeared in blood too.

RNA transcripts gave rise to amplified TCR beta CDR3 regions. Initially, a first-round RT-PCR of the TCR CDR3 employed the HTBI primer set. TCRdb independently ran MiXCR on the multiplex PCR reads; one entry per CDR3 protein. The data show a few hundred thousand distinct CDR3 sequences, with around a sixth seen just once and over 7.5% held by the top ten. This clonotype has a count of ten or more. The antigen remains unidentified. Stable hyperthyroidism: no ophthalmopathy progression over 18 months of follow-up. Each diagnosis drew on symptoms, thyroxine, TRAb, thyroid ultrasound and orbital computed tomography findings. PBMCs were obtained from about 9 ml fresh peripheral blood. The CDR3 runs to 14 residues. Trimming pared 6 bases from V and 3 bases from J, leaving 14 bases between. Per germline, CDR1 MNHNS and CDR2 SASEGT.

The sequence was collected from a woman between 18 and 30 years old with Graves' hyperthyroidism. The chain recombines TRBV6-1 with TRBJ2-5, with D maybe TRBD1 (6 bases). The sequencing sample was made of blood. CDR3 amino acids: CASRLTGSKETQYF. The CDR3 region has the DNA TGTGCCAGCAGGCTAACAGGGAGCAAAGAGACCCAGTACTTC.